A selection of T cell receptor beta chains follows, all from one sample in a study of Graves' ophthalmopathy and Graves' hyperthyroidism. TCRdb ran MiXCR on the multiplex PCR reads and lists one entry per CDR3 protein. The sample lists 200,000 to 250,000 distinct CDR3 sequences; less than 55% were seen once. The material sequenced was peripheral blood. The receptor set was obtained from an adult man with Graves' ophthalmopathy. CDR3s include the opening cysteine and the closing phenylalanine or tryptophan. The order of the fields is D gene, J gene, clone size, V gene, CDR3 protein, CDR3 DNA. The D gene is left open where the match is weak. Rows give clone size only sometimes, using once, few, many, or a class for an expanded clone.

TRBD1 | TRBJ2-5 | few | TRBV5-1 | CASSSTGGVEETQYF | TGCGCCAGCAGCTCCACAGGGGGTGTAGAAGAGACCCAGTACTTC
- | TRBJ2-2 | once | TRBV19 | CTSRLTVNTGELFF | TGTACCAGTAGGTTGACGGTGAACACCGGGGAGCTGTTTTTT
- | TRBJ1-2 | few | TRBV19 | CASSATELNGYTF | TGTGCCAGTAGTGCCACAGAGTTAAATGGCTACACCTTC
- | TRBJ1-5 | many | TRBV10-3 | CAITQGGDQPQHF | TGTGCCATCACCCAGGGTGGTGATCAGCCCCAGCATTTT
TRBD1 | TRBJ1-2 | - | TRBV2 | CASSGDREGYTF | TGTGCCAGCAGTGGGGACAGGGAGGGCTACACCTTC
- | TRBJ1-1 | few | TRBV19 | CASSIDQWGTEAFF | TGTGCCAGTAGTATAGATCAATGGGGCACTGAAGCTTTCTTT
TRBD2 | TRBJ2-7 | - | TRBV29-1 | CSVGVTSEYEQYF | TGCAGCGTTGGGGTGACTAGCGAGTACGAGCAGTACTTC
- | TRBJ1-5 | few | TRBV9 | CASSVGPTQPQHF | TGTGCCAGCAGCGTAGGGCCCACTCAGCCCCAGCATTTT
TRBD1 | TRBJ1-2 | few | TRBV9 | CASSVTGDNYGYTF | TGTGCCAGCAGCGTAACAGGGGATAACTATGGCTACACCTTC
- | TRBJ1-1 | - | TRBV29-1 | CSVEPNGGANTEAFF | TGCAGCGTTGAGCCCAACGGGGGGGCGAACACTGAAGCTTTCTTT
TRBD2 | TRBJ2-7 | - | TRBV5-1 | CASSLGLAGIDEQYF | TGCGCCAGCAGCTTGGGACTAGCGGGGATTGACGAGCAGTACTTC
- | TRBJ1-2 | once | TRBV7-9 | CASSFGTASYGYTF | TGTGCCAGCAGCTTTGGGACTGCCAGCTATGGCTACACCTTC
- | TRBJ1-2 | once | TRBV5-1 | CASATGANYGYTF | TGCGCCAGCGCAACAGGAGCCAACTATGGCTACACCTTC
TRBD1 | TRBJ1-1 | many | TRBV7-9 | CASSSLEDRGNTEAFF | TGTGCCAGCAGCTCCTTAGAAGACAGGGGAAACACTGAAGCTTTCTTT
TRBD1 | TRBJ1-1 | - | TRBV10-2 | CASREGQGNTEAFF | TGCGCCAGCAGAGAAGGACAGGGGAACACTGAAGCTTTCTTT
- | TRBJ2-5 | - | TRBV15 | CANEGETQYF | TGTGCCAACGAGGGAGAGACCCAGTACTTC
TRBD1 | TRBJ1-5 | - | TRBV20-1 | CSARPGQGALGNQPQHF | TGCAGTGCTAGACCCGGACAGGGGGCACTTGGCAATCAGCCCCAGCATTTT
TRBD2 | TRBJ2-3 | - | TRBV10-3 | CAISDGREGFGDTQYF | TGTGCCATCAGTGACGGGCGGGAGGGCTTCGGAGATACGCAGTATTTT
- | TRBJ2-7 | - | TRBV5-1 | CASSFRAGESYEQYF | TGCGCCAGCAGCTTTCGGGCAGGGGAATCCTACGAGCAGTACTTC
- | TRBJ2-7 | - | TRBV5-4 | CASSPETAGYEQYF | TGTGCCAGCAGCCCCGAGACGGCCGGCTACGAGCAGTACTTC
- | TRBJ2-6 | - | TRBV19 | CASSISAIGANVLTF | TGTGCCAGTAGTATTAGCGCCATCGGCGCCAACGTCCTGACTTTC
TRBD1 | TRBJ1-2 | - | TRBV9 | CASSAGQGAGGYTF | TGCGCCAGCAGCGCCGGACAGGGGGCGGGTGGCTACACCTTC
- | TRBJ1-2 | - | TRBV9 | CASSVGGVTNYGYTF | TGTGCCAGCAGCGTAGGCGGGGTTACTAACTATGGCTACACCTTC
- | TRBJ1-6 | few | TRBV19 | CASQEGSSYNSPLHF | TGTGCCAGTCAGGAGGGATCCTCCTATAATTCACCCCTCCACTTT
- | TRBJ1-2 | - | TRBV20-1 | CSARGSGAYGYTF | TGCAGTGCTAGGGGCTCAGGGGCCTATGGCTACACCTTC
- | TRBJ1-2 | few | TRBV5-1 | CASSVRDGYGYTF | TGCGCCAGCAGCGTCCGGGACGGCTATGGCTACACCTTC
TRBD1 | TRBJ1-1 | many | TRBV29-1 | CSVGQLNTEAFF | TGCAGCGTGGGACAGCTAAACACTGAAGCTTTCTTT